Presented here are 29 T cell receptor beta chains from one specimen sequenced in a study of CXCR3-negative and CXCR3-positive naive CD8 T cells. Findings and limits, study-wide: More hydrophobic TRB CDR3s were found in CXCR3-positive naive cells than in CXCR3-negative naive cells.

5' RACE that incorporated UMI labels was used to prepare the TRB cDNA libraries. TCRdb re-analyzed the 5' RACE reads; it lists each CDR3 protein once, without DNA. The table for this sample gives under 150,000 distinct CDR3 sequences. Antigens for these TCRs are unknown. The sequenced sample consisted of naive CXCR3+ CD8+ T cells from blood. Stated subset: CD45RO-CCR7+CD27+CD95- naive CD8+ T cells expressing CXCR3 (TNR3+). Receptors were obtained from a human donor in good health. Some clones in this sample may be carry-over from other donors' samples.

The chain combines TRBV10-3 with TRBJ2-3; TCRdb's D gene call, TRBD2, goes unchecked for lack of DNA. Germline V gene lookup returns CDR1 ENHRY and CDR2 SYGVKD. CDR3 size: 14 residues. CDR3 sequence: CAISDAGLSFTQYF.

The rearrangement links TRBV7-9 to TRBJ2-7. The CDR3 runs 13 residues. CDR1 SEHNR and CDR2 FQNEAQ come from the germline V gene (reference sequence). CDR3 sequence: CASSLANVGEQYF. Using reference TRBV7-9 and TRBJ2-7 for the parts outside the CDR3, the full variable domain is DTGVSQNPRHKITKRGQNVTFRCDPISEHNRLYWYRQTLGQGPEFLTYFQNEAQLEKSRLLSDRFSAERPKGSFSTLEIQRTEQGDSAMYLCASSLANVGEQYFGPGTRLTVT.

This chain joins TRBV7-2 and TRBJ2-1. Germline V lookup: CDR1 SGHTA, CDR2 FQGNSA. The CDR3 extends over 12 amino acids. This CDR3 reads CATTSSYNEQFF. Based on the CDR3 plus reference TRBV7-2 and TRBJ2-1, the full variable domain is GAGVSQSPSNKVTEKGKDVELRCDPISGHTALYWYRQSLGQGLEFLIYFQGNSAPDKSGLPSDRFSAERTGGSVSTLTIQRTQQEDSAVYLCATTSSYNEQFFGPGTRLTVL.

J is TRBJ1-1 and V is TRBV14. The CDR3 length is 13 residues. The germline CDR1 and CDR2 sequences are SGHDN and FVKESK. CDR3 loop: CATRVAMNTEAFF. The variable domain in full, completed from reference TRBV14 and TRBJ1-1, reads EAGVTQFPSHSVIEKGQTVTLRCDPISGHDNLYWYRRVMGKEIKFLLHFVKESKQDESGMPNNRFLAERTGGTYSTLKVQPAELEDSGVYFCATRVAMNTEAFFGQGTRLTVV.

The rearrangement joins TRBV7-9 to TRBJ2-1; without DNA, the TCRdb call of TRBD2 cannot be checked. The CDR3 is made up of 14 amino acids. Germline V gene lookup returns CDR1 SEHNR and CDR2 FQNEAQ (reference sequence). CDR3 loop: CASSSQTGGGEEFF.

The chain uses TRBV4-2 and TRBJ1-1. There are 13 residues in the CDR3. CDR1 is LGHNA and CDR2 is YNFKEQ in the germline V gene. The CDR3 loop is CASSQGLETEAFF.

The CDR3 protein is CASSQDSSGYSNQPQHF. The V call is TRBV3-1, the J call TRBJ1-5. Germline V gene lookup returns CDR1 LGHDT and CDR2 YNNKEL (reference sequence). CDR3 length equals 17 residues.

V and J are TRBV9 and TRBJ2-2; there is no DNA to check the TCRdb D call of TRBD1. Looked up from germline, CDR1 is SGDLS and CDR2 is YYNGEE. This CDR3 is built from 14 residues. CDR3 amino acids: CASKGERNTGELFF.

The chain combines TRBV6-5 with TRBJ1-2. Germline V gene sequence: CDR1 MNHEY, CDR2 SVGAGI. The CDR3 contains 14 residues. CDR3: CASSYTSGGGGYTF.

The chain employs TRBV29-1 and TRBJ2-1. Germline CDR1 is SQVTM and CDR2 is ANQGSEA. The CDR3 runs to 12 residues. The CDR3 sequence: CSPRRDYNEQFF.

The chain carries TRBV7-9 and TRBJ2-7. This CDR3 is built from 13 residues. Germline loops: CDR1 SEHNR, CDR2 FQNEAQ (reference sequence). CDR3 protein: CASSLLQSEEQYF.

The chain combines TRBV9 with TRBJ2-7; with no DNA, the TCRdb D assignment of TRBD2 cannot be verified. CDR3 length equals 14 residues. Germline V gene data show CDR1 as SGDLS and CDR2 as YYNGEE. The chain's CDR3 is CASSAGRGGNEQYF.

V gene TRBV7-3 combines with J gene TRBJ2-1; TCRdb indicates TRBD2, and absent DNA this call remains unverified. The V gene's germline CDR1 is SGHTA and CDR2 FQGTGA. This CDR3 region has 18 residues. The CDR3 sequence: CASSSYTSLAGPPNEQFF.

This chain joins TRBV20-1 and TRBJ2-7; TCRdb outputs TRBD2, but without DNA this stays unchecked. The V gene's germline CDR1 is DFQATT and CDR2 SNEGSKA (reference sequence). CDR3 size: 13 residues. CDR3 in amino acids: CSATTGLDYEQYF.

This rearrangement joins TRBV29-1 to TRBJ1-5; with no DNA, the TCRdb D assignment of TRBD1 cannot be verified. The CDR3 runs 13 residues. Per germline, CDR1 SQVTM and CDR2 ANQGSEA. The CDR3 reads CSVEGGDGQPQHF.

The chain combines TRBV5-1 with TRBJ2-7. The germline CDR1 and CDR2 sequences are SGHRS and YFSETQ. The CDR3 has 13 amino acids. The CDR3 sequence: CASSSHMANYKYF.

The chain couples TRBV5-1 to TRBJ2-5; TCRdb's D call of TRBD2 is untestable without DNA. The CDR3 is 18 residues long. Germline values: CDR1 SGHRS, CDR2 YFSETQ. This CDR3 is CASSSWTSGGAPLETQYF.

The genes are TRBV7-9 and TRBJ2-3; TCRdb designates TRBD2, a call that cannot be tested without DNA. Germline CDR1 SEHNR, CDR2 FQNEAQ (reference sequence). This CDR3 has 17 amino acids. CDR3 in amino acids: CASSRGGLAGVTDTQYF.

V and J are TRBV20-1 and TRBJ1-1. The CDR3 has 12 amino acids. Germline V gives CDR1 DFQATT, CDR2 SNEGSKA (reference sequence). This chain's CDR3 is CSASRGVTEAFF.

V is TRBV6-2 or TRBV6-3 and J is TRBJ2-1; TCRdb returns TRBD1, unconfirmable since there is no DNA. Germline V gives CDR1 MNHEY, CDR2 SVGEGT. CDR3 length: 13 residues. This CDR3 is CASSYGTHNEQFF.

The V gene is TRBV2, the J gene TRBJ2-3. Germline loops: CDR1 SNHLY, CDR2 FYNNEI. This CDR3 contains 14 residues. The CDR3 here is CASYVGESTDTQYF.

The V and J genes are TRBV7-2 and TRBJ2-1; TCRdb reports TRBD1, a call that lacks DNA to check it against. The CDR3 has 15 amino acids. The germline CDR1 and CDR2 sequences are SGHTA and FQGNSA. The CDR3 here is CASSLQQGTYNEQFF.

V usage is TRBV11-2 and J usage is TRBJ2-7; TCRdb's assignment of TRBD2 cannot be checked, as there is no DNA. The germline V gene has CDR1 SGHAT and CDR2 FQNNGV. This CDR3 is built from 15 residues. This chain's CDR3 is CASSLAGGFSYEQYF. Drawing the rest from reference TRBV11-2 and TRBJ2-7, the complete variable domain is EAGVAQSPRYKIIEKRQSVAFWCNPISGHATLYWYQQILGQGPKLLIQFQNNGVVDDSQLPKDRFSAERLKGVDSTLKIQPAKLEDSAVYLCASSLAGGFSYEQYFGPGTRLTVT.

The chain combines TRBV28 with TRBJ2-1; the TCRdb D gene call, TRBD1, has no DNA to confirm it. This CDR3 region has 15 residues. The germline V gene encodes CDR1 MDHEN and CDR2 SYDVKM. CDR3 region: CASSFRGLTYNEQFF.

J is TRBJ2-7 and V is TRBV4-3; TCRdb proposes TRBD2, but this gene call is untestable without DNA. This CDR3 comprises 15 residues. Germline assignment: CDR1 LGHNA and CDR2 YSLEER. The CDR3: CASSQDQSPSYEQYF.

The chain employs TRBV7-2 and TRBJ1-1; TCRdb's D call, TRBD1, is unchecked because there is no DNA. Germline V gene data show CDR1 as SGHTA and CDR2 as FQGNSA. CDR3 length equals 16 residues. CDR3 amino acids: CASSPPGQGRDTEAFF.

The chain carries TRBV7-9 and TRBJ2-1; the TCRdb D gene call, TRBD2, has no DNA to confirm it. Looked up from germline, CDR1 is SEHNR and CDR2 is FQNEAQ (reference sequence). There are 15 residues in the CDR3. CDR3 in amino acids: CASSSRTSVHNEQFF.

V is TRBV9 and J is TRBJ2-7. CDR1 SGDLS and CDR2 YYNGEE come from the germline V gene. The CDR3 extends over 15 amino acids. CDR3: CASSVVATPVDEQYF.

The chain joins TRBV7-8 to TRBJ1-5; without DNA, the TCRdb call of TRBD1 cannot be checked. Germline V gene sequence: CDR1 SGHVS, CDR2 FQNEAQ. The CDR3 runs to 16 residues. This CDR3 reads CASSQGGAGVPQPQHF.